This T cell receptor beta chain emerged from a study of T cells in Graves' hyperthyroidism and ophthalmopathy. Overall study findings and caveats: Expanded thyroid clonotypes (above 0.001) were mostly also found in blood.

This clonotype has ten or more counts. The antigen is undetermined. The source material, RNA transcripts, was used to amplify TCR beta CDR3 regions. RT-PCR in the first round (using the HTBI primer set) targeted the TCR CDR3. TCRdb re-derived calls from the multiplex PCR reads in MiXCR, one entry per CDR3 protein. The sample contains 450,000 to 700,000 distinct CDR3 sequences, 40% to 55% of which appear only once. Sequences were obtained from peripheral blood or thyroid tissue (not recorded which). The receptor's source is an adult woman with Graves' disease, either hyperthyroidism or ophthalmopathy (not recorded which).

CDR3 amino acids: CASSYSAGPTVEQYF. The DNA of the CDR3 is TGTGCCAGCAGTTACTCAGCGGGACCGACGGTCGAGCAGTACTTC. This chain links TRBV6-5 with TRBJ2-7; the match to TRBD2 covers 7 bases. This CDR3 region has 15 residues. Germline CDR1 and CDR2: MNHEY and SVGAGI. V lost 0 bases, J lost 6 bases, and 8 bases stayed unmatched.